The text below deals with one TCR beta chain. The table came from immunoSEQ multiplex PCR; TCRdb's copy has only in-frame clones and leaves some out. The sample shows 200,000 to 250,000 clones, approximately 80% of them seen only once. Germline CDR1 and CDR2: MNHEY and SVGAGI. J gave up 4 bases and V 5 bases, and 10 bases lay outside the gene matches. This CDR3 has 15 residues. The data were taken from a study of blood T cell repertoires in COVID-19. Across the study: The United States, Italy and Spain were the sources of the acute and convalescent COVID-19 samples. Nucleic acid was either cDNA or gDNA, and it came from T cells, B-cell-depleted T cells, or PBMCs.

The TCR comes from an elderly woman with COVID-19, enrolled during active disease. The source material was peripheral blood. V is TRBV6-5 and J is TRBJ1-1; 7 bases align to TRBD1. CDR3 amino acids: CASSPTGLGGTEAFF. CDR3 coding DNA: TGTGCCAGCAGTCCGACAGGGCTCGGGGGCACTGAAGCTTTCTTT.